These 5 T cell receptor beta chains came from one sample sequenced in a study of blood T cell repertoires in COVID-19. The protocol was immunoSEQ multiplex PCR, while the TCRdb copy is restricted to in-frame clones and leaves out a portion. The sample contains 390,000 or so clones, more than 80% of which appear only once. The specimen sequenced was PBMCs or T cells enriched from blood (not recorded which). The receptor set was obtained from a young man who had recovered from COVID-19.

The DNA for the CDR3 is TGTGCCAGTAGTCCCCTTGCGGGAGAAAGCGCCTACGAGCAGTACTTC. Amino acids: CASSPLAGESAYEQYF. The rearrangement joins TRBV19 to TRBJ2-7, with 7 bases identical to TRBD2. The length of the CDR3 is 16 residues. After removal of 5 bases from V and 2 bases from J, the junction contained 12 bases not matched to a gene. Germline CDR1 is LNHDA and CDR2 is SQIVND (reference sequence).

The V and J genes are TRBV6-5 and TRBJ1-3; D unresolved. The germline gives CDR1 MNHEY, CDR2 SVGAGI. Trimming took off 2 bases at V and 3 bases at J, with 11 bases between the two ends. CDR3 size: 15 residues. CDR3 amino acids: CASSYTRWSGNTIYF. The DNA for the CDR3 is TGTGCCAGCAGTTACACCCGATGGAGTGGAAACACCATATATTTT.

The CDR3 sequence: CASLPRTGYYEQYF. The CDR3 DNA follows: TGTGCCAGCCTTCCTCGGACAGGGTACTACGAGCAGTACTTC. This rearrangement joins TRBV2 to TRBJ2-7; the match to TRBD1 covers 8 bases. Trimming cost V 8 bases and J 3 bases; bases outside gene matches: 9. Germline values: CDR1 SNHLY, CDR2 FYNNEI. The CDR3 length is 14 residues.

The rearrangement uses TRBV2 and TRBJ1-5, with D tentatively TRBD1 (5 bases). This CDR3 is built from 13 residues. From germline, CDR1 is SNHLY and CDR2 FYNNEI. V was trimmed by 5 bases and J by 4 bases, leaving 9 bases between them. This CDR3 is CASSSGVNQPQHF. The CDR3 nucleotides are TGTGCCAGCAGTTCGGGGGTTAATCAGCCCCAGCATTTT.

The chain is built from TRBV11-2 and TRBJ2-3; D unclear. The CDR3 runs 13 residues. Germline CDR1 is SGHAT and CDR2 is FQNNGV. The V and J ends lost 5 bases and 5 bases respectively, with 11 bases between them. The CDR3 protein is CASSLRLEDTQYF. The DNA for the CDR3 is TGTGCCAGCAGCCTACGTCTTGAAGATACGCAGTATTTT.